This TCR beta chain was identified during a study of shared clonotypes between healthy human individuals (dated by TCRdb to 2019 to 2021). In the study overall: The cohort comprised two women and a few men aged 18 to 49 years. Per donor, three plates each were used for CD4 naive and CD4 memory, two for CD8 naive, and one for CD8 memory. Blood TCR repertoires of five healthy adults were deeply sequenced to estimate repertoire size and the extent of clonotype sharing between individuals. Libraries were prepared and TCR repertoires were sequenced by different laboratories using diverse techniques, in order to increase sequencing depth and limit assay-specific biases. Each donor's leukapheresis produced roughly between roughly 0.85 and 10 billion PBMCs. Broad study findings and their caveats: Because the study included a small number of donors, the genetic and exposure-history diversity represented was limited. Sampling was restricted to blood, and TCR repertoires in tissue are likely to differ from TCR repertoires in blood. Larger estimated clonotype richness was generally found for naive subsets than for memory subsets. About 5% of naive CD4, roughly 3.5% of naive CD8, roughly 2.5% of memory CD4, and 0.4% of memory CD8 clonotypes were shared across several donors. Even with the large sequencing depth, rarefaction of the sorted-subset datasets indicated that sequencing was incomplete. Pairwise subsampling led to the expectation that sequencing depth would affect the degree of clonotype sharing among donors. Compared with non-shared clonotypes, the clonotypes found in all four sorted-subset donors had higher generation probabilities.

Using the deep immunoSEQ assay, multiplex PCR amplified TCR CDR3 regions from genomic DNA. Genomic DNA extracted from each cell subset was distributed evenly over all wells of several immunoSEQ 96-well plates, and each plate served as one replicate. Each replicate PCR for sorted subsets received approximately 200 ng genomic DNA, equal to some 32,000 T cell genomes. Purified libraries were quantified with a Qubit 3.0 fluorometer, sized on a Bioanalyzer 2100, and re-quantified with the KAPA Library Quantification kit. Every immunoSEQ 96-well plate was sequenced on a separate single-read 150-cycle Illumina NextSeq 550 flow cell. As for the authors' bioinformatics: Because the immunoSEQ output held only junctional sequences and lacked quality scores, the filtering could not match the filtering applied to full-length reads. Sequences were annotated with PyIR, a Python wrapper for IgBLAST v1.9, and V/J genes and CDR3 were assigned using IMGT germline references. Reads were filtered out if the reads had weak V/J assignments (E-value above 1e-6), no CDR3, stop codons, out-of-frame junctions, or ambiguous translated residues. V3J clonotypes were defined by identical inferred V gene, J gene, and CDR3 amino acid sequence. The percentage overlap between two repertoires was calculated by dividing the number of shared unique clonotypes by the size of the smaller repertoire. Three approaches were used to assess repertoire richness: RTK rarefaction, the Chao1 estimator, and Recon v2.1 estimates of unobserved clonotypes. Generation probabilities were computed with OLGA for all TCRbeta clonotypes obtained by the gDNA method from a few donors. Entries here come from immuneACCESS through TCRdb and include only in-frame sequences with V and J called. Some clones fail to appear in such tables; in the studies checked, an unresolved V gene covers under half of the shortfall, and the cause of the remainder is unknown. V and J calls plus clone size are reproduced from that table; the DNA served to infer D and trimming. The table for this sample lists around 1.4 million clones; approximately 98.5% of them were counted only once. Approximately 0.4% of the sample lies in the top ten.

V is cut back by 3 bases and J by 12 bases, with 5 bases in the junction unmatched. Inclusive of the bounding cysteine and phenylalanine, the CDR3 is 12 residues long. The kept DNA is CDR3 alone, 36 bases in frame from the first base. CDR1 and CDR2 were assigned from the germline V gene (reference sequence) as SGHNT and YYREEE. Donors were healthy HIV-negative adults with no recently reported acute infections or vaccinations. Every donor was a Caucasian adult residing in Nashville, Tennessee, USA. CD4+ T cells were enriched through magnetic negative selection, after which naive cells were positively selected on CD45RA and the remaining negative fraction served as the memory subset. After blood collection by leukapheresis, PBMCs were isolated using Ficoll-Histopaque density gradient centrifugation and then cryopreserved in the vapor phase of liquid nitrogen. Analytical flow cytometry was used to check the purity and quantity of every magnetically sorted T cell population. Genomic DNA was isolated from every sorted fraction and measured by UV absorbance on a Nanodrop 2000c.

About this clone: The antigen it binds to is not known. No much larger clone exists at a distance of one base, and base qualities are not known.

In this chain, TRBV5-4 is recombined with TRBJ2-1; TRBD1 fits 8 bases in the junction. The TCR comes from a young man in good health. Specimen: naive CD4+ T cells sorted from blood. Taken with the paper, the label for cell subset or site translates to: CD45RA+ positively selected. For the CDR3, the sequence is CASSWPQGGQFF. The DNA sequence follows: TGTGCCAGCAGCTGGCCACAGGGGGGGCAGTTCTTC. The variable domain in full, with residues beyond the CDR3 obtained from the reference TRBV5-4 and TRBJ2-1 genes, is ETGVTQSPTHLIKTRGQQVTLRCSSQSGHNTVSWYQQALGQGPQFIFQYYREEENGRGNFPPRFSGLQFPNYSSELNVNALELDDSALYLCASSWPQGGQFFGPGTRLTVL.